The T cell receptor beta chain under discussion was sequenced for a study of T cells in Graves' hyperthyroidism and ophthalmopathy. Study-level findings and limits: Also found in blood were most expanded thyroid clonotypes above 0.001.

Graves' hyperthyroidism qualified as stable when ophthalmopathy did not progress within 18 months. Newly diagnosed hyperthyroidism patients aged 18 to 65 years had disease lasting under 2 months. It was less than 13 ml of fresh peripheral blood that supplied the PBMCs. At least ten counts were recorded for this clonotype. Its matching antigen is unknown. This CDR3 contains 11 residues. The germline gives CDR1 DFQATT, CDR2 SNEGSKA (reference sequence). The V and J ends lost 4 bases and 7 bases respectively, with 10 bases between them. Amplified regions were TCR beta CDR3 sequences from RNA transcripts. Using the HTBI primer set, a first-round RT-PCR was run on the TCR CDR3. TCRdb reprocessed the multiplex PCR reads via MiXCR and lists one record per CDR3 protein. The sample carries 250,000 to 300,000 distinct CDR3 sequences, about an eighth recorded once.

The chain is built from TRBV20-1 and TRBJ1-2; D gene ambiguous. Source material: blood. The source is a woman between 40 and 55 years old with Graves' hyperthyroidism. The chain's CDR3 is CSATWGGGYTF. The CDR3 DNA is TGCAGTGCTACATGGGGAGGTGGCTACACCTTC.